What follows describes a single TCR beta chain. Documented time point: baseline pretreatment blood. The treatment here: 15 Gy SBRT to primary tumor, nephrectomy 4 weeks later. Generated by immunoSEQ multiplex PCR, the TCRdb table keeps only in-frame clones and is missing some. The sample has some 100,000 clones, approximately 80% seen once; the top ten hold almost 6.5%. The CDR3 is made up of 14 amino acids. Germline loops: CDR1 MNHEY, CDR2 SMNVEV (reference sequence). Trimming took off 5 bases at V and 4 bases at J, with 12 bases between the two ends. The sample belongs to a study of radiation and T cells in renal cell carcinoma.

The V and J genes are TRBV27 and TRBJ2-1; D not resolved. The sequence was collected from a man between 60 and 75 years old with renal cell carcinoma. Sequencing used blood, obtained from a patient whose treatment included radiotherapy and nephrectomy. CDR3 residues: CASSPPMAYNEQFF. DNA of the CDR3: TGTGCCAGCAGTCCTCCGATGGCTTACAATGAGCAGTTCTTC.